This T cell receptor (beta chain) derives from a study of technical replicates of blood from a few donors. Method: immunoSEQ multiplex PCR; TCRdb's copy keeps in-frame clones and lacks some. The table shows some 49,000 clones, with about 94% occurring only once. V was pared by 5 bases and J by 4 bases, with 11 bases of the junction left unmatched. The CDR3 totals 16 residues. Germline-derived CDR1 and CDR2 are SGHTA and FQGNSA. This TCR was sampled from a human donor in good health. Some clones in this sample may be carry-over from other donors' samples. Source material: PBMCs. The chain uses TRBV7-2 and TRBJ2-3, with 8 bases aligning to TRBD2. This chain's CDR3 is CASSVAVGRGADTQYF. CDR3 DNA sequence: TGTGCCAGCAGCGTTGCCGTCGGGAGGGGGGCAGATACGCAGTATTTT.